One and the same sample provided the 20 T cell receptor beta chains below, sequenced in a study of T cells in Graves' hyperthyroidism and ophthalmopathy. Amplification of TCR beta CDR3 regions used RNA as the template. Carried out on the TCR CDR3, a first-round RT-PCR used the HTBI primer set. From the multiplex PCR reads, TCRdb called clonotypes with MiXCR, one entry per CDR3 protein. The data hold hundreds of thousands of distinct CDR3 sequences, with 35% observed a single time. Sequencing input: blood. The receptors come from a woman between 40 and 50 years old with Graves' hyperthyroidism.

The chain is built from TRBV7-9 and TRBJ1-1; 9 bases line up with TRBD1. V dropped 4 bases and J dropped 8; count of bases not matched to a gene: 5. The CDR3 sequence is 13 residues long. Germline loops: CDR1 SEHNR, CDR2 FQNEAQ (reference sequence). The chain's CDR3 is CASSSGQGREAFF. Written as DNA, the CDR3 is TGTGCCAGCAGCTCGGGACAGGGACGAGAAGCTTTCTTT. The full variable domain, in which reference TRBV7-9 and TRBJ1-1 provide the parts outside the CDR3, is DTGVSQNPRHKITKRGQNVTFRCDPISEHNRLYWYRQTLGQGPEFLTYFQNEAQLEKSRLLSDRFSAERPKGSFSTLEIQRTEQGDSAMYLCASSSGQGREAFFGQGTRLTVV.

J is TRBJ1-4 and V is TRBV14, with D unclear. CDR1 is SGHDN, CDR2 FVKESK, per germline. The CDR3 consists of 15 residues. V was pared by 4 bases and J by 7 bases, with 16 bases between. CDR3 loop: CASSPRSGGSEKLFF. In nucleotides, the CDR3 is TGTGCCAGCAGCCCACGGTCCGGCGGAAGTGAAAAACTGTTTTTT.

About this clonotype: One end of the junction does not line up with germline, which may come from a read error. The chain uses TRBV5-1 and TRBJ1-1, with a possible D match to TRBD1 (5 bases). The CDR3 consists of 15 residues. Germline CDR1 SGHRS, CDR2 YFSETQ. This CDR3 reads CVSSPGGPMTTEAFF. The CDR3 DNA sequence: TGCGTCAGCAGCCCGGGGGGACCGATGACGACTGAAGCTTTCTTT.

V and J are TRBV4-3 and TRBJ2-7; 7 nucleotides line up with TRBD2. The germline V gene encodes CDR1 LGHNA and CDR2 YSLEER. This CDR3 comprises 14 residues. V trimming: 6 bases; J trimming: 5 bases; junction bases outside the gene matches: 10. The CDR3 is CASSHGLDSDEQYF. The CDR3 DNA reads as TGCGCCAGCAGTCACGGACTAGATTCGGACGAGCAGTACTTC.

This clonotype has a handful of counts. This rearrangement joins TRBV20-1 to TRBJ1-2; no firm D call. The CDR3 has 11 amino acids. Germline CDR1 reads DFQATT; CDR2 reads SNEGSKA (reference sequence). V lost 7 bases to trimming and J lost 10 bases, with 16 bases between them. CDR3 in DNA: TGCAGTGGAGGAGGGTCTCTCCACTACACCTTC. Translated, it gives CSGGGSLHYTF.

CDR3 in amino acids: CSVEVAGETGANVLTF. The CDR3 region has the DNA TGCAGCGTTGAAGTTGCAGGGGAAACTGGGGCCAACGTCCTGACTTTC. The chain combines TRBV29-1 with TRBJ2-6, with D possibly being TRBD1 (6 bases). The CDR3 sequence is 16 residues long. Trimming pared 1 base from V and 2 bases from J, leaving 12 bases between. Germline assignment: CDR1 SQVTM and CDR2 ANQGSEA.

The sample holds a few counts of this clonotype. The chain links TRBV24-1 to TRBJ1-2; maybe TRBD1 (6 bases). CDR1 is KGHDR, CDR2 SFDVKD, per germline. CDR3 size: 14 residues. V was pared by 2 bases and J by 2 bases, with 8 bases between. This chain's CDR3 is CATSDSQGNYGYTF. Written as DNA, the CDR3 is TGTGCCACCAGTGATTCCCAGGGGAACTATGGCTACACCTTC.

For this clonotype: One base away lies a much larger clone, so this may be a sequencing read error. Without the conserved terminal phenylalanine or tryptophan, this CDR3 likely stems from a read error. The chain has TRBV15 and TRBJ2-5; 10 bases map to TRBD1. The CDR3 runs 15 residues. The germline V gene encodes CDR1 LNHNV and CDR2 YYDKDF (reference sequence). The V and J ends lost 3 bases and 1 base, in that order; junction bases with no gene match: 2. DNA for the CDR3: TGTGCCACCAGCAGGGACAGGGGGTTCCAAGAGACCCAGTACCTC. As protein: CATSRDRGFQETQYL.

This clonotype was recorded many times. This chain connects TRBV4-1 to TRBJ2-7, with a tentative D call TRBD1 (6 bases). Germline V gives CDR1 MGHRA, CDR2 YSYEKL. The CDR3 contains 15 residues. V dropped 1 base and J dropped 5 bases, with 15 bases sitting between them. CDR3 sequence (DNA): TGCGCCAGCAGCCAAGCTCATCAGGGGCTTCACGAGCAGTACTTC. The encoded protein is CASSQAHQGLHEQYF.

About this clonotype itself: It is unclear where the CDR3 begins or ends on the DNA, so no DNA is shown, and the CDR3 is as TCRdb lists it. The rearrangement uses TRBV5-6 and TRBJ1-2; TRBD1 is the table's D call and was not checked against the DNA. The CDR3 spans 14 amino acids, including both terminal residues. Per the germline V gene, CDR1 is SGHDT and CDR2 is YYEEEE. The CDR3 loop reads CASSTDAWGLGSTF.

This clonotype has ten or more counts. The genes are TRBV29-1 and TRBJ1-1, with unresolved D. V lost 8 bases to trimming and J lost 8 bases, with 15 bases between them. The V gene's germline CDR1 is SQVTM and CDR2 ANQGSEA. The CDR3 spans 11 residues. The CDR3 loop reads CSSVWRWEAFF. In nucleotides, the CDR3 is TGCAGCTCTGTCTGGCGGTGGGAAGCTTTCTTT.

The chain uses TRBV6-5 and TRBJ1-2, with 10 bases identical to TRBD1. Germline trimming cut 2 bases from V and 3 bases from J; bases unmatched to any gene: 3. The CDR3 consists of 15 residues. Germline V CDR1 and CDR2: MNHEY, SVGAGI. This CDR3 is CASSYHGQGDYGYTF. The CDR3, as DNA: TGTGCCAGCAGTTACCATGGACAGGGGGACTATGGCTACACCTTC.

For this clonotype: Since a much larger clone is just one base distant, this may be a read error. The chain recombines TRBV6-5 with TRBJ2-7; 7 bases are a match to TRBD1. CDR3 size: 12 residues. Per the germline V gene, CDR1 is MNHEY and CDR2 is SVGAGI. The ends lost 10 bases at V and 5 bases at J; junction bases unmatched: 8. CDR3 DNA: TGTGCCATCAGCAAGGGGGCCCACGAGCAGTACTTC. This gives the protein CAISKGAHEQYF.

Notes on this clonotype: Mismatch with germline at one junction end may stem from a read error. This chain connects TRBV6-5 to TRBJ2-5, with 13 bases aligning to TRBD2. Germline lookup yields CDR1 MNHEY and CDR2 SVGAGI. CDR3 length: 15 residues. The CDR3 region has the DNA TGTGCCAGCAGGCTTGGGACTAGCGGGACTGAGACCCAGTGCTTC. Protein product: CASRLGTSGTETQCF.

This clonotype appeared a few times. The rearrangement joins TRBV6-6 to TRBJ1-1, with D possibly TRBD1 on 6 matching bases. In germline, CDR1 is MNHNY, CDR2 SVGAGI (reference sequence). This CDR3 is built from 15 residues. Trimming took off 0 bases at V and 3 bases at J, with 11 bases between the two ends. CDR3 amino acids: CASSYSRGRDTEAFF. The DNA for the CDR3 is TGTGCCAGCAGTTACTCACGGGGGCGAGACACTGAAGCTTTCTTT.

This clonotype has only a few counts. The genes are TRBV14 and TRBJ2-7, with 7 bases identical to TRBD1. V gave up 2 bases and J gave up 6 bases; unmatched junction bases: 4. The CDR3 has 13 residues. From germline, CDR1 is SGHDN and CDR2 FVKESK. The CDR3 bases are TGTGCCAGCAGCCAAATCTGGGACAGCGAGCAGTACTTC. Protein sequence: CASSQIWDSEQYF.

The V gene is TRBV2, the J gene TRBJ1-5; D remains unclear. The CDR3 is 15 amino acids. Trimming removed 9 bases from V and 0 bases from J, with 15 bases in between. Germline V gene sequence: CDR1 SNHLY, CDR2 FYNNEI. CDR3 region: CASSDLTLSNQPQHF. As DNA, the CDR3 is TGTGCCAGTTCCGATTTGACCCTTAGCAATCAGCCCCAGCATTTT.

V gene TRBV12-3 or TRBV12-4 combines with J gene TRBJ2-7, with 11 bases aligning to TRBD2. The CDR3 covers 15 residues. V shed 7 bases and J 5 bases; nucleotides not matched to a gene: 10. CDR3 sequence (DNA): TGTGCCAGCACCTTCTTTAGCGGGAGGGTTAACGAGCAGTACTTC. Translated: CASTFFSGRVNEQYF.

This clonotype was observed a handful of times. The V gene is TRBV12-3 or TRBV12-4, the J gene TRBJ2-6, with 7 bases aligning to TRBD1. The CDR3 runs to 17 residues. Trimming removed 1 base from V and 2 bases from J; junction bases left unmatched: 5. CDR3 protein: CASSLEQGFPGANVLTF. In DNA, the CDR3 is TGTGCCAGCAGTTTAGAACAGGGGTTCCCTGGGGCCAACGTCCTGACTTTC.

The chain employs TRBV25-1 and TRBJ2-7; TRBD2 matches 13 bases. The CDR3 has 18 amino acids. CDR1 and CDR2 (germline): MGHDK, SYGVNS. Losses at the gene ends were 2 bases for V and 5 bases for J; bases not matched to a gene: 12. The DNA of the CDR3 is TGTGCCAGCAGTGAAATCAGCACTAGCGGGAGGGCCTGGGACGAGCAGTACTTC. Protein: CASSEISTSGRAWDEQYF.